The next 21 T cell receptor beta chains were all read from a single sample in a study of T-cell memory formation after mild COVID-19. TCRdb reprocessed the 5' RACE reads with MiXCR, giving one entry per CDR3 protein. Of around 310,000 distinct CDR3 sequences in the sample, roughly an eighth were seen once. The sample taken for sequencing was PBMCs or a T cell subset sorted from them (not recorded which). Every receptor here comes from a man aged 18 to 29 who had mild COVID-19 (a few samples of this study predate the infection). Cell type and time point are not known.

The sample holds a few counts of this clonotype. The chain has TRBV6-6 and TRBJ1-1, with D perhaps TRBD1 (6 bases). This CDR3 is built from 12 residues. V shed 8 bases and J shed 8 bases, with 15 bases lying between them. Looked up from germline, CDR1 is MNHNY and CDR2 is SVGAGI (reference sequence). The CDR3 spells CASATGAAEAFF. CDR3 sequence (DNA): TGTGCCAGCGCCACGGGGGCAGCAGAAGCTTTCTTT.

The chain joins TRBV4-1 to TRBJ1-6, with 10 bases matching TRBD1. The CDR3 extends over 16 amino acids. The J segment lost 10 bases and the V segment lost 1 base, leaving 7 bases of the junction unmatched. Germline lookup yields CDR1 MGHRA and CDR2 YSYEKL. The CDR3 protein is CASSQVGGQGTSPLHF. The CDR3 DNA reads as TGCGCCAGCAGCCAAGTTGGGGGACAGGGGACCTCACCCCTCCACTTT.

This clonotype has just a few counts. The chain carries TRBV7-6 and TRBJ2-7, with 11 positions matching TRBD1. Unmatched junction bases numbered 11, after V lost 5 bases and J lost 2 bases. This CDR3 region has 17 residues. The V gene's germline CDR1 is SGHVS and CDR2 FNYEAQ. The CDR3 DNA is TGTGCCAGCAGCCCACCTCCGGGACAGGGGGAGACCTACGAGCAGTACTTC. It specifies CASSPPPGQGETYEQYF.

This clonotype was seen a few times. V is TRBV2 and J is TRBJ1-2, with 8 positions matching TRBD1. Per the germline V gene, CDR1 is SNHLY and CDR2 is FYNNEI. The CDR3 covers 13 residues. After removal of 4 bases from V and 7 bases from J, the junction contained 5 bases not matched to a gene. CDR3 in DNA: TGTGCCAGCAGTGTTGGACAGGGTGTTGGCTACACCTTC. Translated: CASSVGQGVGYTF.

Many counts were recorded for this clonotype. V and J are TRBV7-2 and TRBJ1-5; D gene unclear. The ends were cut back, 5 bases at V and 9 bases at J, with 14 bases in the middle. CDR1 is SGHTA and CDR2 is FQGNSA in the germline V gene. The CDR3 totals 13 residues. The DNA for the CDR3 is TGTGCCAGCAGCCCCTATCCGGTGGCGCCCCAGCATTTT. Its translation: CASSPYPVAPQHF.

This clonotype was counted between two and nine times. The V and J genes are TRBV7-2 and TRBJ2-5; D is possibly TRBD1 (5 bases). CDR3 length equals 14 residues. Deletions cut 3 bases from V and 1 base from J, with 9 bases between. CDR1 SGHTA and CDR2 FQGNSA come from the germline V gene. CDR3 bases: TGTGCCAGCAGCTTCCAAGACAGCCAAGAGACCCAGTACTTC. This encodes CASSFQDSQETQYF.

The V call is TRBV7-2, the J call TRBJ1-5; D is ambiguous. Germline values: CDR1 SGHTA, CDR2 FQGNSA. The CDR3 is 13 residues long. V was trimmed by 3 bases and J by 4 bases, leaving 7 bases between them. The CDR3 sequence: CASSFPPNQPQHF. The DNA of the CDR3 is TGTGCCAGCAGCTTTCCCCCAAATCAGCCCCAGCATTTT.

This chain uses TRBV7-9 with TRBJ2-3; 11 bases are shared with TRBD1. Germline V CDR1 and CDR2: SEHNR, FQNEAQ (reference sequence). V shed 5 bases and J 7 bases; nucleotides not matched to a gene: 8. This CDR3 has 15 amino acids. The CDR3 sequence: CASSPTGTGGNTQYF. CDR3 coding DNA: TGTGCCAGCAGCCCCACCGGGACAGGGGGGAATACGCAGTATTTT.

V is TRBV7-3 and J is TRBJ2-1; TRBD2 is a possible D gene (6 bases). Per the germline V gene, CDR1 is SGHTA and CDR2 is FQGTGA. The length of the CDR3 is 15 residues. V was cut by 5 bases and J by 0 bases, with 11 bases left in between. The CDR3 DNA reads TGTGCCAGCAGCATAGCGGAAAGCTCCTACAATGAGCAGTTCTTC. Its translation is CASSIAESSYNEQFF.

V gene TRBV2 combines with J gene TRBJ2-5; no reliable D call. Germline CDR1 SNHLY, CDR2 FYNNEI. V was shortened by 5 bases and J by 0 bases, with 7 bases between the two germline ends. The CDR3 consists of 13 residues. The CDR3 nucleotides read TGTGCCAGCAGTCCAGATCACCAAGAGACCCAGTACTTC. Residues: CASSPDHQETQYF.

This clonotype was recorded at least ten times. The V and J genes are TRBV6-2 or TRBV6-3 and TRBJ2-2, with D tentatively TRBD2 (5 bases). Germline V CDR1 and CDR2: MNHEY, SVGEGT. Deletions cut 1 base from V and 6 bases from J, with 6 bases between. The CDR3 sequence is 13 residues long. DNA for the CDR3: TGTGCCAGCAGTTACTTGGGAGCCGGGGAGCTGTTTTTT. As protein: CASSYLGAGELFF.

The V gene is TRBV20-1, the J gene TRBJ2-1; D unclear. With 3 bases removed from V and 6 bases from J, the gap between germline ends came to 15 bases. Germline V gene lookup returns CDR1 DFQATT and CDR2 SNEGSKA (reference sequence). This CDR3 region has 14 residues. CDR3 DNA sequence: TGCAGTGCTAGTCTGGACCCTCGAGGCAATGAGCAGTTCTTC. This sequence encodes CSASLDPRGNEQFF.

The chain carries TRBV7-9 and TRBJ1-4; tentative D call: TRBD1 (5 bases). This CDR3 contains 15 residues. V was clipped by 5 bases and J by 4 bases, with 14 bases between them. Germline V gene lookup returns CDR1 SEHNR and CDR2 FQNEAQ (reference sequence). The CDR3 sequence is CASSPPGGGNEKLFF. In DNA, the CDR3 is TGTGCCAGCAGCCCCCCTGGGGGGGGTAATGAAAAACTGTTTTTT.

The V call is TRBV6-2 or TRBV6-3, the J call TRBJ2-1, with 12 positions matching TRBD2. V shed 5 bases and J 6 bases; nucleotides not matched to a gene: 2. Germline values: CDR1 MNHEY, CDR2 SVGEGT. The CDR3 length is 14 residues. The CDR3 DNA follows: TGTGCCAGCAGTCGACTAGCGGGGGTCAATGAGCAGTTCTTC. This translates into CASSRLAGVNEQFF.

This chain uses TRBV5-1 with TRBJ2-7; 10 nucleotides align to TRBD1. Germline V gene data show CDR1 as SGHRS and CDR2 as YFSETQ. The length of the CDR3 is 16 residues. V lost 0 bases, J lost 7 bases, and 10 bases stayed unmatched. DNA for the CDR3: TGCGCCAGCAGCTTGGGGGACAGGGGAGGATCGGGGGAGCAGTACTTC. It codes for CASSLGDRGGSGEQYF.

This clonotype appeared a few times. The CDR3 protein is CSVWTLIAEAFF. CDR3 bases: TGCAGCGTATGGACCTTGATCGCTGAAGCTTTCTTT. The chain employs TRBV29-1 and TRBJ1-1, with D unclear. The length of the CDR3 is 12 residues. V was trimmed by 6 bases and J by 6 bases, leaving 14 bases between them. Germline-derived CDR1 and CDR2 are SQVTM and ANQGSEA.

This clonotype was observed at least ten times. The chain recombines TRBV7-2 with TRBJ2-2, with 8 bases lining up with TRBD1. J was trimmed by 7 bases and V by 5 bases; bases with no gene match: 9. From germline, CDR1 is SGHTA and CDR2 FQGNSA. The CDR3 is made up of 15 amino acids. The DNA for the CDR3 is TGTGCCAGCAGCCGCCCCCGGACAGGGTTCGGGGAGCTGTTTTTT. The encoded protein is CASSRPRTGFGELFF.

This clonotype showed up just once. The chain links TRBV20-1 to TRBJ1-1; D perhaps matches TRBD1 (5 bases). V lost 2 bases to trimming and J lost 1 base, with 20 bases between them. The CDR3 contains 17 residues. Germline V gene data show CDR1 as DFQATT and CDR2 as SNEGSKA (reference sequence). CDR3: CSARPLGGARENTEAFF. For the CDR3, the DNA is TGCAGTGCTAGACCCCTCGGCGGGGCCAGGGAGAACACTGAAGCTTTCTTT.

This clonotype was seen a few times. The chain combines TRBV7-2 with TRBJ1-5, with D unresolved. Germline V CDR1 and CDR2: SGHTA, FQGNSA. This CDR3 contains 14 residues. V lost 5 bases, J lost 2 bases, and 10 bases lay in between. This CDR3 reads CASSLGIGNQPQHF. CDR3 bases: TGTGCCAGCAGCCTGGGCATCGGCAATCAGCCCCAGCATTTT.

This sequence joins TRBV12-3 or TRBV12-4 and TRBJ1-5; no reliable D call. Trimming removed 3 bases from V and 9 bases from J, with 12 bases in between. The length of the CDR3 is 13 residues. CDR3 DNA: TGTGCCAGCAGTTTTTATGTGGGAGTGCCCCAGCATTTT. Translating it yields CASSFYVGVPQHF.

This clonotype has just a few counts. The rearrangement links TRBV7-9 to TRBJ2-2; perhaps TRBD1 as D (5 bases). Germline CDR1 and CDR2: SEHNR and FQNEAQ (reference sequence). Trimming cost V 7 bases and J 2 bases, with 14 bases left between them. This CDR3 has 15 amino acids. The CDR3 sequence is CASISWGSNTGELFF. In nucleotides, the CDR3 is TGTGCCAGCATCTCCTGGGGCTCCAACACCGGGGAGCTGTTTTTT.